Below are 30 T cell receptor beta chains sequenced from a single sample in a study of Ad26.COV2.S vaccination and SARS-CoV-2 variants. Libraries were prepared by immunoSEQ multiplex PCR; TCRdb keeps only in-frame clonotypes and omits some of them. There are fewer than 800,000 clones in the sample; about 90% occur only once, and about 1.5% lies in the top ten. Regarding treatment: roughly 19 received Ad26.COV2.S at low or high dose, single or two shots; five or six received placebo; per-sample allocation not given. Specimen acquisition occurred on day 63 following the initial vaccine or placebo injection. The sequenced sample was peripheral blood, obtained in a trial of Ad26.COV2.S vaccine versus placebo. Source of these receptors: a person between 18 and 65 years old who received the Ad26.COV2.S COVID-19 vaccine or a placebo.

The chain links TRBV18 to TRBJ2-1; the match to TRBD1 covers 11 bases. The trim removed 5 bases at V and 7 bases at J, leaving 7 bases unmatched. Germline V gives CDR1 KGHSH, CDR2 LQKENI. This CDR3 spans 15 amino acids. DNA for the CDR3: TGTGCCAGCTCATCCGGGACAGGGGGTGGGAATGAGCAGTTCTTC. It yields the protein CASSSGTGGGNEQFF.

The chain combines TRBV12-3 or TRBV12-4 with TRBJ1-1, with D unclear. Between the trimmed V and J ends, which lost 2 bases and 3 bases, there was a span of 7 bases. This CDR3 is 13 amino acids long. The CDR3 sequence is CASSLNPYTEAFF. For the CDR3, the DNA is TGTGCCAGCAGTTTAAACCCGTACACTGAAGCTTTCTTT.

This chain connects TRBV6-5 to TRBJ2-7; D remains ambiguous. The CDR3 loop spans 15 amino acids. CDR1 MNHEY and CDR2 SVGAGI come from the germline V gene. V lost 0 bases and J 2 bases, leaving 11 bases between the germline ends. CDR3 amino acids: CASSYSFQVTYEQYF. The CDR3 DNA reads TGTGCCAGCAGTTACTCTTTCCAGGTTACCTACGAGCAGTACTTC.

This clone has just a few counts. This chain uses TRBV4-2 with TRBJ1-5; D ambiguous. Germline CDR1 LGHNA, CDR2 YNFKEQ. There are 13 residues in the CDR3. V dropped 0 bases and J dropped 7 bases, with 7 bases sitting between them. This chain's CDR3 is CASSQDLGQPQHF. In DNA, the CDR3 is TGTGCCAGCAGCCAAGATCTGGGACAGCCCCAGCATTTT.

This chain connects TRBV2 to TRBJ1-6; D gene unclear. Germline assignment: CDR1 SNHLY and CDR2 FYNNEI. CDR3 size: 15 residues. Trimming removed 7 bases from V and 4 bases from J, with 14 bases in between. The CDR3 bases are TGTGCCAGCATCGATGGACGTGATTATAATTCACCCCTCCACTTT. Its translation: CASIDGRDYNSPLHF.

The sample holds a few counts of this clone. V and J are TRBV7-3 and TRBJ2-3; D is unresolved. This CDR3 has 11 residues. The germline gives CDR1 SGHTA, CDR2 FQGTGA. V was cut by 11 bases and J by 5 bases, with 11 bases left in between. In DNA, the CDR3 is TGTGCCGCCCCAGTGGAAGATACGCAGTATTTT. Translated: CAAPVEDTQYF.

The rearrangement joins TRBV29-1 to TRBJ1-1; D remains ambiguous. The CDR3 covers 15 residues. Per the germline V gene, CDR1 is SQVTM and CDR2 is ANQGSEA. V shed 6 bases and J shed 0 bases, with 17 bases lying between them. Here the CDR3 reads CSVQRNPDMNTEAFF. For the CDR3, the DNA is TGCAGCGTCCAAAGGAACCCCGATATGAACACTGAAGCTTTCTTT.

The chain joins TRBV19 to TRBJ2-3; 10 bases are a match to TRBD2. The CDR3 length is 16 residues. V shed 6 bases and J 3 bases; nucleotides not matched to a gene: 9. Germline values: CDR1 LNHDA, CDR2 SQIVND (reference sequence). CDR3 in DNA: TGTGCCAGTAGGAAGGGGGCTAGCGGGAGTACAGATACGCAGTATTTT. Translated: CASRKGASGSTDTQYF. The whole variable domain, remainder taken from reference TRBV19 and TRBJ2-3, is DGGITQSPKYLFRKEGQNVTLSCEQNLNHDAMYWYRQDPGQGLRLIYYSQIVNDFQKGDIAEGYSVSREKKESFPLTVTSAQKNPTAFYLCASRKGASGSTDTQYFGPGTRLTVL.

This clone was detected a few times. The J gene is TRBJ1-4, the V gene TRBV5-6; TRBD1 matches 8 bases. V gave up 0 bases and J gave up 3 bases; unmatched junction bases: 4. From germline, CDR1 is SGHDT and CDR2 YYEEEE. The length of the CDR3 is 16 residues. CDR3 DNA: TGTGCCAGCAGCTTGGACAGGGGGACAGCTAATGAAAAACTGTTTTTT. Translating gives CASSLDRGTANEKLFF.

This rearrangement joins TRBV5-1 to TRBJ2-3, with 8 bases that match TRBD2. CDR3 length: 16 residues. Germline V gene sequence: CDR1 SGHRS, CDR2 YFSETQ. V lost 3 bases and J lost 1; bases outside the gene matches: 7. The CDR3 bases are TGCGCCAGCAGCTCTATAGCGGGGCCTGGCACAGATACGCAGTATTTT. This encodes CASSSIAGPGTDTQYF.

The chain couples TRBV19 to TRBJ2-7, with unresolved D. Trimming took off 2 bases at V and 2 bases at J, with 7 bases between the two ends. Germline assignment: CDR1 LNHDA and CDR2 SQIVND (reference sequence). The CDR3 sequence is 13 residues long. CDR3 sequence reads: CASSISQPYEQYF. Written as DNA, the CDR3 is TGTGCCAGTAGTATATCACAGCCCTACGAGCAGTACTTC.

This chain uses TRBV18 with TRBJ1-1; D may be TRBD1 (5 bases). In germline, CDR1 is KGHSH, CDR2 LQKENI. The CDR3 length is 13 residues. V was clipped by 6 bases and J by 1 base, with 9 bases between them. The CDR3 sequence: CASSGQKNTEAFF. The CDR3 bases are TGTGCCAGCTCCGGACAAAAGAACACTGAAGCTTTCTTT.

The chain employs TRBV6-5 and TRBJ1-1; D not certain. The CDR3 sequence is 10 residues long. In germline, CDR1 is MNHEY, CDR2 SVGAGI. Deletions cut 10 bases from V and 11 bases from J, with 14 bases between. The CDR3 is CATSRLGAFF. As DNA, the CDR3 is TGTGCCACATCGAGACTTGGGGCTTTCTTT.

In DNA form, the CDR3 reads TGTGCCAGCAGCCGCGGGAGGTTCGATGAGCAGTTCTTC. It yields the protein CASSRGRFDEQFF. The chain is built from TRBV6-2 or TRBV6-3 and TRBJ2-1; 8 nucleotides line up with TRBD2. The CDR3 consists of 13 residues. Germline V gene data show CDR1 as MNHEY and CDR2 as SVGEGT. With V trimmed by 6 bases and J by 8 bases, 6 bases remained unmatched.

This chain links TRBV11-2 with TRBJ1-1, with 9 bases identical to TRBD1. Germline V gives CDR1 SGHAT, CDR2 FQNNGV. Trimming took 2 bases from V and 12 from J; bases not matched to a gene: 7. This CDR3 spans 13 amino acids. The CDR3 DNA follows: TGTGCCAGCAGCTTAACGGGACAGGGTTTGACTTTCTTT. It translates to CASSLTGQGLTFF.

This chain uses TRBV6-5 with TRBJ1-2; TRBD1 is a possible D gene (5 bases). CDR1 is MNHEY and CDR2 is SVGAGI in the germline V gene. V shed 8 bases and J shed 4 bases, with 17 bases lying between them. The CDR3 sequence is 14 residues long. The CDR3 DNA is TGTGCCAGCCTTTCCGGGGGGATGGGCTATGGCTACACCTTC. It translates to CASLSGGMGYGYTF.

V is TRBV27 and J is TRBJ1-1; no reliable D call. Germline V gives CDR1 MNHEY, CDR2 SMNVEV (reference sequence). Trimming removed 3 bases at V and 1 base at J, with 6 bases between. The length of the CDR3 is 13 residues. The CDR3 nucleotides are TGTGCCAGCAGTTTCTCGGAGAACACTGAAGCTTTCTTT. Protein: CASSFSENTEAFF.

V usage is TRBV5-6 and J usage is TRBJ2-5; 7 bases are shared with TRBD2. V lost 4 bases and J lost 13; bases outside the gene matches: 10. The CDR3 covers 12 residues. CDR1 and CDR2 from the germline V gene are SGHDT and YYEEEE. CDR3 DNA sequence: TGTGCCAGCAGCACCCCGACTAGCAGGTTGTACTTC. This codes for CASSTPTSRLYF.

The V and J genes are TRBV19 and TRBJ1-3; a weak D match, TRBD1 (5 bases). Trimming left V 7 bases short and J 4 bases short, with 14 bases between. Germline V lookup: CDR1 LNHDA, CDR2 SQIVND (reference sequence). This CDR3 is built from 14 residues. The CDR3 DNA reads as TGTGCCAGTACCCCCACAGGACACGGAAACACCATATATTTT. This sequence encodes CASTPTGHGNTIYF.

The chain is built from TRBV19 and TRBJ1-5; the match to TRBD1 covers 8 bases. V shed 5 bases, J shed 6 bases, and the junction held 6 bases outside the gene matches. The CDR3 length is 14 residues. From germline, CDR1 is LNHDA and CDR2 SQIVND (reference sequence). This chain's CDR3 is CASSSTGVGQPQHF. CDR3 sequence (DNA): TGTGCCAGTAGTTCGACAGGGGTGGGTCAGCCCCAGCATTTT.

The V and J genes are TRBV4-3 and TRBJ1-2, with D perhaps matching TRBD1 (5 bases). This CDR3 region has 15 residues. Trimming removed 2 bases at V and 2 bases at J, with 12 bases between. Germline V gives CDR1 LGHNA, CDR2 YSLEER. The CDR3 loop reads CASSQRGAGNYGYTF. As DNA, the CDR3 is TGCGCCAGCAGCCAACGAGGGGCCGGAAACTATGGCTACACCTTC.

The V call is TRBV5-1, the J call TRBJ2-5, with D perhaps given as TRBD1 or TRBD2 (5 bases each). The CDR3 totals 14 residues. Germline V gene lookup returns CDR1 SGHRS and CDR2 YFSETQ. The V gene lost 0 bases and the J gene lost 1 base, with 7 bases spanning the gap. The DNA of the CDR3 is TGCGCCAGCAGCTTGGAGGGGAGCCAAGAGACCCAGTACTTC. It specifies CASSLEGSQETQYF.

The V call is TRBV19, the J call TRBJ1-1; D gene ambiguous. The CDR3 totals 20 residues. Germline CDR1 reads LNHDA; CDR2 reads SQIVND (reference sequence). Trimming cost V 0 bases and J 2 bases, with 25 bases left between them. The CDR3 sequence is CASSIDPPLQAWLGNTEAFF. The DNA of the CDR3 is TGTGCCAGTAGTATAGATCCCCCTCTCCAGGCGTGGTTGGGAAACACTGAAGCTTTCTTT.

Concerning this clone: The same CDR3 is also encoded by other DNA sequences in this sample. As DNA, the CDR3 is TGTGCCAGCAGTTACTCAGGGGGGAACTATGGCTACACCTTC. Its protein product is CASSYSGGNYGYTF. The chain links TRBV6-5 to TRBJ1-2; TRBD1 might be the D (6 bases). CDR1 and CDR2 from the germline V gene are MNHEY and SVGAGI. This CDR3 spans 14 amino acids. Trimming cost V 0 bases and J 2 bases, with 7 bases left between them.

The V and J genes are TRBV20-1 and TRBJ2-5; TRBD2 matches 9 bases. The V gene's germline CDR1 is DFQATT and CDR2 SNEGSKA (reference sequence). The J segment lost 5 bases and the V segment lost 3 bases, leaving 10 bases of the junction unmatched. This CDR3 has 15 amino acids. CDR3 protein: CSASDGGGVRETQYF. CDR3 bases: TGCAGTGCTAGTGATGGCGGGGGGGTCCGGGAGACCCAGTACTTC.

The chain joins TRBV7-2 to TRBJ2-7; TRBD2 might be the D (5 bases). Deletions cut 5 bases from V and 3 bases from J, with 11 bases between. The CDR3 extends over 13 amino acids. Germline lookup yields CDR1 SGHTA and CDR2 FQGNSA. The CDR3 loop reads CASSPSGFYEQYF. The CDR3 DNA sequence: TGTGCCAGCAGCCCCAGCGGCTTCTACGAGCAGTACTTC.

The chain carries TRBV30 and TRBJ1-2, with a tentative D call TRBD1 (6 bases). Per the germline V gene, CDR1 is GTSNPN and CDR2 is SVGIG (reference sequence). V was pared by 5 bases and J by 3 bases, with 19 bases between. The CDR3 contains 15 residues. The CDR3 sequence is CAWAQVAGAHYGYTF. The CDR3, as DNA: TGTGCCTGGGCCCAGGTGGCAGGGGCACACTATGGCTACACCTTC.

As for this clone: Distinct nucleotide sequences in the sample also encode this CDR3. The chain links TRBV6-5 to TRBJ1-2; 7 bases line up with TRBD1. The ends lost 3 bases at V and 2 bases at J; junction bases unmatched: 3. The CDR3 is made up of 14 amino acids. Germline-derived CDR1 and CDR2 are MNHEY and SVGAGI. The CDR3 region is CASSYGGGNYGYTF. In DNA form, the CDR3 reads TGTGCCAGCAGTTATGGAGGGGGCAACTATGGCTACACCTTC.

This CDR3 is CAISRPGQGGTEAFF. The CDR3 DNA reads as TGTGCCATCAGTAGACCGGGACAGGGCGGTACTGAAGCTTTCTTT. The V call is TRBV10-3, the J call TRBJ1-1, with 9 bases identical to TRBD1. Germline CDR1 ENHRY, CDR2 SYGVKD. Unmatched junction bases numbered 9, after V lost 5 bases and J lost 5 bases. The CDR3 has 15 residues.

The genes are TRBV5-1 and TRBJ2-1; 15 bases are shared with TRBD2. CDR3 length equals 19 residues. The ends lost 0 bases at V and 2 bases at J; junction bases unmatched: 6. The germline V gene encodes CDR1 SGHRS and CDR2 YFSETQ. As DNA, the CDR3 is TGCGCCAGCAGCTTGGGGACTAGCGGGAGGGCGGGCCCCTACAATGAGCAGTTCTTC. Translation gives CASSLGTSGRAGPYNEQFF. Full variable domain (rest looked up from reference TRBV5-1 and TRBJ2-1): KAGVTQTPRYLIKTRGQQVTLSCSPISGHRSVSWYQQTPGQGLQFLFEYFSETQRNKGNFPGRFSGRQFSNSRSEMNVSTLELGDSALYLCASSLGTSGRAGPYNEQFFGPGTRLTVL.